This note documents a single T cell receptor beta chain sequence. TCRdb's copy holds only in-frame clones and misses some; the assay was immunoSEQ multiplex PCR. The sample has 90,000 to 120,000 clones, approximately 92% seen once. Germline-derived CDR1 and CDR2 are SGHAT and FQNNGV. The CDR3 spans 15 residues. With 8 bases clipped from V and 2 bases from J, the junction kept 6 bases outside the gene matches. These data originate in a study of T cell changes during pregnancy in multiple sclerosis. The specimen was peripheral blood, collected in the second trimester of pregnancy. This rearrangement joins TRBV11-2 to TRBJ2-2; 9 nucleotides line up with TRBD2. This receptor was identified in a female donor with multiple sclerosis, enrolled in a pregnancy study. CDR3 loop: CASQEGTSNTGELFF. The CDR3 nucleotides are TGTGCCAGCCAAGAAGGGACTAGCAACACCGGGGAGCTGTTTTTT.